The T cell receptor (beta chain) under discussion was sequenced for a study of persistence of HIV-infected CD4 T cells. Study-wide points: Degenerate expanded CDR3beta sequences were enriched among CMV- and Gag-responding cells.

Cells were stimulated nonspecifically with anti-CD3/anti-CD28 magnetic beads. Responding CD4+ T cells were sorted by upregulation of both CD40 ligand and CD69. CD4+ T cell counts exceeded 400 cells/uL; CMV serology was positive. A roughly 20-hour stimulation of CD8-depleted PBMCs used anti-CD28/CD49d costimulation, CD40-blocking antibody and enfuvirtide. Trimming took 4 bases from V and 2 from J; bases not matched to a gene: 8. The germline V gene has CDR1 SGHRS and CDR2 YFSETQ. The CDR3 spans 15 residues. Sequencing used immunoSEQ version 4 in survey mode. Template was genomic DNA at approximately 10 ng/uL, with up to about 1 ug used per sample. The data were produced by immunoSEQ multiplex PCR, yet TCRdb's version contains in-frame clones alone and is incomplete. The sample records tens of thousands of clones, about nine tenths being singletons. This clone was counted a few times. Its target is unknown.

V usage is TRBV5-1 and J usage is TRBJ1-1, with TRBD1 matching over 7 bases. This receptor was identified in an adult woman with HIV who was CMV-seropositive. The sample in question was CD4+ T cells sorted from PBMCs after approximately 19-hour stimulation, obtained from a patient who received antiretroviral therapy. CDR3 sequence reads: CASSLRQGHNTEAFF. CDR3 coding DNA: TGCGCCAGCAGCCTAAGACAGGGCCATAACACTGAAGCTTTCTTT.